A single sample gave rise to the 24 T cell receptor beta chains below, sequenced in a study of sequential checkpoint blockade in melanoma. Data came from immunoSEQ multiplex PCR; TCRdb stores just in-frame clones and leaves some out. The data show about 12,000 clones, over 75% seen once. Stated treatment: randomized to nivolumab then ipilimumab (arm A) or the reverse (arm B). This sample comprised CD8+ T cells sorted from blood (inferred from file names), obtained from a patient given nivolumab and ipilimumab in sequence. Every receptor here comes from a human donor with melanoma.

J is TRBJ2-1 and V is TRBV28, with 7 bases fitting TRBD1. The length of the CDR3 is 15 residues. Looked up from germline, CDR1 is MDHEN and CDR2 is SYDVKM. J was trimmed by 4 bases and V by 7 bases; bases with no gene match: 10. CDR3 in amino acids: CASIPGQLLYNEQFF. DNA for the CDR3: TGTGCCAGCATCCCGGGACAGCTTTTGTACAATGAGCAGTTCTTC.

The chain has TRBV19 and TRBJ1-5; maybe TRBD1 (5 bases). CDR1 is LNHDA, CDR2 SQIVND, per germline (reference sequence). The CDR3 loop spans 16 amino acids. V was cut by 7 bases and J by 1 base, with 17 bases left in between. CDR3 loop: CASTRGGVGSNQPQHF. The CDR3 DNA is TGTGCCAGTACCCGAGGAGGGGTGGGGAGCAATCAGCCCCAGCATTTT.

The chain joins TRBV5-4 to TRBJ2-5; no definite D call. The V gene lost 3 bases and the J gene lost 2 bases, with 2 bases spanning the gap. Germline-derived CDR1 and CDR2 are SGHNT and YYREEE (reference sequence). The CDR3 is made up of 11 amino acids. Here the CDR3 reads CASSSQETQYF. The CDR3 nucleotides are TGTGCCAGCAGCTCTCAAGAGACCCAGTACTTC. The full variable domain, its missing parts supplied by reference TRBV5-4 and TRBJ2-5, is ETGVTQSPTHLIKTRGQQVTLRCSSQSGHNTVSWYQQALGQGPQFIFQYYREEENGRGNFPPRFSGLQFPNYSSELNVNALELDDSALYLCASSSQETQYFGPGTRLLVL.

This chain links TRBV4-1 with TRBJ1-5; TRBD1 is a possible D gene (5 bases). V lost 1 base and J lost 1, with 11 bases in between. Germline V lookup: CDR1 MGHRA, CDR2 YSYEKL. The CDR3 length is 16 residues. CDR3 DNA: TGCGCCAGCAGCCAAGGCATTCAGGGAAGCAATCAGCCCCAGCATTTT. Protein: CASSQGIQGSNQPQHF.

As concerns this clone: Distinct nucleotide sequences in the sample also encode this CDR3. V gene TRBV7-9 combines with J gene TRBJ2-7; D might be TRBD2 (6 bases). CDR3 length equals 14 residues. CDR1 is SEHNR and CDR2 is FQNEAQ in the germline V gene (reference sequence). V lost 0 bases and J 3 bases, leaving 9 bases between the germline ends. CDR3 loop: CASSLAGEDYEQYF. The CDR3 DNA is TGTGCCAGCAGCTTAGCAGGGGAGGACTACGAGCAGTACTTC.

The count of this clone is one. The V call is TRBV28, the J call TRBJ1-1; the D gene is possibly TRBD1 (5 bases). The germline V gene has CDR1 MDHEN and CDR2 SYDVKM. Between the trimmed V and J ends, which lost 3 bases and 2 bases, there was a span of 10 bases. The length of the CDR3 is 14 residues. CDR3 loop: CASSFQGFNTEAFF. The CDR3 DNA reads as TGTGCCAGCAGTTTTCAGGGTTTTAACACTGAAGCTTTCTTT.

The chain joins TRBV9 to TRBJ1-2, with 8 positions matching TRBD1. The CDR3 covers 17 residues. The V gene end was trimmed by 3 bases and the J gene end by 5 bases; junction bases not matched to a gene: 15. The germline V gene has CDR1 SGDLS and CDR2 YYNGEE. CDR3 DNA sequence: TGTGCCAGCAGCGGAGGGACAGGTTCGGGGTTTTCGTATGGCTACACCTTC. It yields the protein CASSGGTGSGFSYGYTF.

This chain joins TRBV7-6 and TRBJ1-4; 7 nucleotides line up with TRBD1. CDR1 and CDR2 (germline): SGHVS, FNYEAQ. The V and J ends lost 8 bases and 3 bases, in that order; junction bases with no gene match: 3. The CDR3 runs 13 residues. CDR3 in amino acids: CASGGTANEKLFF. CDR3 sequence (DNA): TGTGCCAGCGGAGGGACAGCTAATGAAAAACTGTTTTTT.

The chain uses TRBV5-1 and TRBJ2-1, with D possibly being TRBD1 (6 bases). CDR1 is SGHRS, CDR2 YFSETQ, per germline. The CDR3 has 13 amino acids. Trimming took off 3 bases at V and 7 bases at J, with 11 bases between the two ends. The CDR3 DNA sequence: TGCGCCAGCAGCTACAGGGTCGAGAATGAGCAGTTCTTC. This gives the protein CASSYRVENEQFF.

In this sample, this clone turned up a few times. The chain joins TRBV10-1 to TRBJ1-5; the D is unclear. Germline V CDR1 and CDR2: WNHNN, SYGVQD (reference sequence). The CDR3 is 14 amino acids. Trimming stripped 3 bases from V and 6 bases from J, with 12 bases between. CDR3 coding DNA: TGCGCCAGCAGTGAAGGAGGGCCGGGTCAGCCCCAGCATTTT. Amino acids: CASSEGGPGQPQHF.

The chain joins TRBV11-2 to TRBJ2-7; 14 positions match TRBD2. The CDR3 length is 16 residues. Germline values: CDR1 SGHAT, CDR2 FQNNGV. Trimming removed 2 bases from V and 7 bases from J; junction bases left unmatched: 7. This CDR3 is CASSLFPGLAGVEQYF. Here the CDR3 DNA reads TGTGCCAGCAGCTTATTTCCGGGACTAGCGGGAGTAGAGCAGTACTTC.

CDR3 residues: CASSPGTGSNQPQHF. As DNA, the CDR3 is TGTGCCAGCAGCCCCGGGACAGGGTCTAATCAGCCCCAGCATTTT. The J gene is TRBJ1-5, the V gene TRBV7-6, with TRBD1 matching over 9 bases. In germline, CDR1 is SGHVS, CDR2 FNYEAQ. This CDR3 spans 15 amino acids. With V trimmed by 5 bases and J by 4 bases, 6 bases remained unmatched.

This clone has a single count. This sequence joins TRBV6-5 and TRBJ1-1; perhaps TRBD1 as D (6 bases). Trimming took off 10 bases at V and 0 bases at J, with 15 bases between the two ends. This CDR3 spans 14 amino acids. Germline CDR1 and CDR2: MNHEY and SVGAGI. The CDR3 sequence is CATSVGQMNTEAFF. CDR3 DNA: TGTGCCACCTCTGTTGGACAGATGAACACTGAAGCTTTCTTT.

This clone rates as medium-sized. The chain employs TRBV10-2 and TRBJ1-2; D is unresolved. Germline lookup yields CDR1 WSHSY and CDR2 SAAADI. This CDR3 has 13 amino acids. Trimming shortened V by 5 bases and J by 5 bases, and 12 bases separated the two germline ends. The CDR3 sequence is CASSQAFHYGYTF. The CDR3 DNA follows: TGCGCCAGCAGTCAGGCATTCCATTATGGCTACACCTTC.

The V and J genes are TRBV4-1 and TRBJ1-2; the D gene is possibly TRBD1 (5 bases). Trimming took 3 bases from V and 11 from J, leaving 13 bases between them. CDR1 and CDR2 from the germline V gene are MGHRA and YSYEKL. CDR3 length equals 12 residues. This CDR3 reads CASSHLSRQYTF. CDR3 sequence (DNA): TGCGCCAGCAGCCACCTAAGCCGACAGTACACCTTC.

The genes are TRBV9 and TRBJ2-1, with TRBD2 matching over 11 bases. This CDR3 has 17 residues. Trimming took 4 bases from V and 7 from J; bases not matched to a gene: 13. The germline V gene has CDR1 SGDLS and CDR2 YYNGEE. The CDR3 spells CASSPKKLAGGWNEQFF. DNA for the CDR3: TGTGCCAGCAGCCCTAAGAAGCTAGCGGGGGGTTGGAATGAGCAGTTCTTC.

The chain links TRBV15 to TRBJ2-5, with a tentative D call TRBD1 (5 bases). The germline V gene has CDR1 LNHNV and CDR2 YYDKDF (reference sequence). The V gene lost 5 bases and the J gene lost 3 bases, with 13 bases spanning the gap. The CDR3 runs to 14 residues. For the CDR3, the DNA is TGTGCCACCAGCGATAATACAGGCGAAGAGACCCAGTACTTC. It yields the protein CATSDNTGEETQYF.

The genes are TRBV5-6 and TRBJ2-7, with 8 bases that match TRBD1. The V and J ends lost 6 bases and 0 bases, in that order; junction bases with no gene match: 14. Per germline, CDR1 SGHDT and CDR2 YYEEEE. This CDR3 contains 17 residues. The CDR3 spells CASTTWIGQGTSYEQYF. The CDR3 coding sequence is TGTGCCAGCACCACTTGGATAGGACAGGGAACCTCCTACGAGCAGTACTTC.

The chain recombines TRBV27 with TRBJ1-1; D is ambiguous. V dropped 1 base and J dropped 3 bases, with 12 bases sitting between them. The CDR3 is 15 residues long. Germline-derived CDR1 and CDR2 are MNHEY and SMNVEV (reference sequence). The CDR3 coding sequence is TGTGCCAGCAGTTTATATTCTAGGCCGGACACTGAAGCTTTCTTT. Amino acid sequence: CASSLYSRPDTEAFF.

The gene calls are TRBV7-9 and TRBJ2-3, with D perhaps matching TRBD2 (6 bases). The V end lost 5 bases, the J end lost 5 bases, and 8 bases lay between the germline ends. Germline loops: CDR1 SEHNR, CDR2 FQNEAQ (reference sequence). This CDR3 is built from 12 residues. The CDR3 spells CASSPRGDTQYF. CDR3 DNA: TGTGCCAGCAGCCCGCGGGGAGATACGCAGTATTTT. Full variable domain (outside the CDR3, taken from reference TRBV7-9 and TRBJ2-3): DTGVSQNPRHKITKRGQNVTFRCDPISEHNRLYWYRQTLGQGPEFLTYFQNEAQLEKSRLLSDRFSAERPKGSFSTLEIQRTEQGDSAMYLCASSPRGDTQYFGPGTRLTVL.

The chain recombines TRBV28 with TRBJ2-7; D not resolved. This CDR3 has 14 residues. Germline lookup yields CDR1 MDHEN and CDR2 SYDVKM. V gave up 2 bases and J gave up 2 bases, with 10 bases separating them. The CDR3 sequence is CASSLEAYPYEQYF. The CDR3 nucleotides are TGTGCCAGCAGTTTAGAGGCCTACCCCTACGAGCAGTACTTC.

In this sample, this clone turned up once. V is TRBV9 and J is TRBJ2-2, with D possibly TRBD1 on 7 matching bases. Germline loops: CDR1 SGDLS, CDR2 YYNGEE. The CDR3 spans 14 residues. V was clipped by 6 bases and J by 5 bases, with 14 bases between them. Here the CDR3 DNA reads TGTGCCAGCAACCGACAGGGAGGAACCGGGGAGCTGTTTTTT. Translated: CASNRQGGTGELFF.

The chain links TRBV6-6 to TRBJ2-2, with a weak D call TRBD1 (5 bases). CDR1 and CDR2 from the germline V gene are MNHNY and SVGAGI (reference sequence). The CDR3 contains 13 residues. V lost 11 bases and J lost 2, with 12 bases in between. The CDR3, as DNA: TGTGCCCTCAGGGTTCCAAACACCGGGGAGCTGTTTTTT. Translated, it gives CALRVPNTGELFF.

This clone was observed a few times. The gene calls are TRBV27 and TRBJ2-1, with 12 bases identical to TRBD2. Per the germline V gene, CDR1 is MNHEY and CDR2 is SMNVEV (reference sequence). V shed 4 bases and J 3 bases; nucleotides not matched to a gene: 4. The CDR3 is 16 amino acids. The CDR3 loop is CASSSGTSGYYNEQFF. The CDR3 DNA reads as TGTGCCAGCAGTTCAGGGACTAGCGGGTACTACAATGAGCAGTTCTTC.